The 13 T cell receptor beta chains given below trace back to one sample, sequenced in a study of T cells after yellow fever vaccination. Using its own MiXCR run on the 5' RACE reads, TCRdb lists one record per CDR3 protein. The data contain 620,000 or so distinct CDR3 sequences, 9% to 15% of them singletons. The sequences come from PBMCs, collected on the day of the yellow fever booster vaccination. These receptors originate from a man aged 25 to 40 who received the YFV17D yellow fever vaccine.

This clonotype was counted between two and nine times. This chain uses TRBV20-1 with TRBJ1-1; D remains ambiguous. This CDR3 is built from 13 residues. The germline V gene encodes CDR1 DFQATT and CDR2 SNEGSKA (reference sequence). The V gene lost 1 base and the J gene lost 4 bases, with 10 bases spanning the gap. In nucleotides, the CDR3 is TGCAGTGCTAGAGTTTTCCGGCGCACTGAAGCTTTCTTT. The encoded protein is CSARVFRRTEAFF.

The V and J genes are TRBV18 and TRBJ2-1; 8 nucleotides match TRBD2. The CDR3 has 13 residues. Germline lookup yields CDR1 KGHSH and CDR2 LQKENI. The V and J ends lost 6 bases and 6 bases, in that order; junction bases with no gene match: 4. In DNA, the CDR3 is TGTGCCAGCTCTAGCGGGATCTCCAATGAGCAGTTCTTC. Protein: CASSSGISNEQFF. Based on the CDR3 plus reference TRBV18 and TRBJ2-1, the full variable domain is NAGVMQNPRHLVRRRGQEARLRCSPMKGHSHVYWYRQLPEEGLKFMVYLQKENIIDESGMPKERFSAEFPKEGPSILRIQQVVRGDSAAYFCASSSGISNEQFFGPGTRLTVL.

The rearrangement links TRBV5-6 to TRBJ1-5, with D unclear. The CDR3 length is 16 residues. CDR1 is SGHDT and CDR2 is YYEEEE in the germline V gene. V lost 0 bases, J lost 3 bases, and 13 bases lay in between. The CDR3 DNA reads as TGTGCCAGCAGCTTGGGCCCCCTAGACCTCAATCAGCCCCAGCATTTT. It translates to CASSLGPLDLNQPQHF.

CDR3: CASSLLAGGSQYF. CDR3 DNA sequence: TGTGCCAGCAGTCTTTTGGCGGGAGGGTCCCAGTACTTC. V usage is TRBV2 and J usage is TRBJ2-5; 9 bases map to TRBD2. The CDR3 is 13 amino acids. Germline trimming cut 5 bases from V and 9 bases from J; bases unmatched to any gene: 7. The germline V gene has CDR1 SNHLY and CDR2 FYNNEI.

This clonotype was seen a few times. The genes are TRBV30 and TRBJ2-7; D call uncertain. V lost 4 bases to trimming and J lost 2 bases, with 15 bases between them. This CDR3 is built from 14 residues. Germline CDR1 reads GTSNPN; CDR2 reads SVGIG (reference sequence). The CDR3 DNA sequence: TGTGCCTGGAAAAGGACGGTCGGAGCCTACGAGCAGTACTTC. This sequence encodes CAWKRTVGAYEQYF. Combining the CDR3 with reference TRBV30 and TRBJ2-7 gives the whole variable domain SQTIHQWPATLVQPVGSPLSLECTVEGTSNPNLYWYRQAAGRGLQLLFYSVGIGQISSEVPQNLSASRPQDRQFILSSKKLLLSDSGFYLCAWKRTVGAYEQYFGPGTRLTVT.

The chain has TRBV20-1 and TRBJ2-7; 11 positions agree with TRBD1. The germline V gene has CDR1 DFQATT and CDR2 SNEGSKA (reference sequence). The CDR3 sequence is 15 residues long. J lost 2 bases, V lost 5 bases, and 8 bases had no gene match. CDR3 sequence (DNA): TGCAGTGCTGACCTACCGGGACAGGGGGCCTACGAGCAGTACTTC. Its translation: CSADLPGQGAYEQYF.

Only a few counts were recorded for this clonotype. The V and J genes are TRBV10-3 and TRBJ2-2; TRBD2 is a possible D gene (6 bases). CDR1 is ENHRY, CDR2 SYGVKD, per germline. This CDR3 is built from 16 residues. The V end was cut by 3 bases, the J end by 8 bases, with 19 bases between. Here the CDR3 reads CAISDLGGPALGELFF. CDR3 DNA: TGTGCCATCAGTGATCTCGGGGGACCCGCGTTAGGGGAGCTGTTTTTT.

This clonotype showed up just a few times. V usage is TRBV12-3 or TRBV12-4 and J usage is TRBJ1-1; D uncertain. Trimming cost V 7 bases and J 1 base, with 13 bases left between them. The CDR3 sequence is 14 residues long. CDR3 coding DNA: TGTGCCAGCAAACAGTTTCAGAGGAACACTGAAGCTTTCTTT. Protein product: CASKQFQRNTEAFF.

At least ten counts were recorded for this clonotype. The chain couples TRBV5-1 to TRBJ1-2; 10 bases fit TRBD1. The trim removed 6 bases at V and 2 bases at J, leaving 13 bases unmatched. CDR1 is SGHRS and CDR2 is YFSETQ in the germline V gene. The CDR3 spans 17 residues. The CDR3, as DNA: TGCGCCAGCACCCAAGGGGCTGGGGACAGGGGCAACTATGGCTACACCTTC. Translating gives CASTQGAGDRGNYGYTF. Combining the CDR3 with reference TRBV5-1 and TRBJ1-2 gives the whole variable domain KAGVTQTPRYLIKTRGQQVTLSCSPISGHRSVSWYQQTPGQGLQFLFEYFSETQRNKGNFPGRFSGRQFSNSRSEMNVSTLELGDSALYLCASTQGAGDRGNYGYTFGSGTRLTVV.

The table lists this clonotype with many counts. The chain joins TRBV28 to TRBJ2-7, with D possibly TRBD2 on 6 matching bases. The V end lost 7 bases, the J end lost 9 bases, and 22 bases lay between the germline ends. Germline V gene data show CDR1 as MDHEN and CDR2 as SYDVKM. This CDR3 is 14 amino acids long. CDR3 sequence (DNA): TGTGCCAGCACCCTTTTCGGGAGTTTAAGCGGGCAGTACTTC. As protein: CASTLFGSLSGQYF.

The CDR3 bases are TGTGCCAGCAGCACCCCCTCCGGGACTAGAACGACAGATACGCAGTATTTT. Amino acid sequence: CASSTPSGTRTTDTQYF. The chain employs TRBV4-2 and TRBJ2-3, with 8 positions matching TRBD2. Trimming cost V 5 bases and J 3 bases; bases outside gene matches: 13. The CDR3 has 17 residues. Germline V lookup: CDR1 LGHNA, CDR2 YNFKEQ.

V gene TRBV4-3 combines with J gene TRBJ2-7, with D possibly TRBD2 on 5 matching bases. Trimming stripped 0 bases from V and 7 bases from J, with 10 bases between. CDR3 size: 13 residues. Germline values: CDR1 LGHNA, CDR2 YSLEER. CDR3 in DNA: TGCGCCAGCAGCCAAGAGTCCGGCGGGGAGCAGTACTTC. Residues: CASSQESGGEQYF.

The V call is TRBV19, the J call TRBJ2-1, with D possibly TRBD1 on 6 matching bases. V lost 3 bases and J 7 bases, leaving 19 bases between the germline ends. This CDR3 is built from 16 residues. From germline, CDR1 is LNHDA and CDR2 SQIVND (reference sequence). CDR3 sequence (DNA): TGTGCCAGTAGTATCTCAGGGGACCCCCGAGGAAATGAGCAGTTCTTC. Its protein product is CASSISGDPRGNEQFF.